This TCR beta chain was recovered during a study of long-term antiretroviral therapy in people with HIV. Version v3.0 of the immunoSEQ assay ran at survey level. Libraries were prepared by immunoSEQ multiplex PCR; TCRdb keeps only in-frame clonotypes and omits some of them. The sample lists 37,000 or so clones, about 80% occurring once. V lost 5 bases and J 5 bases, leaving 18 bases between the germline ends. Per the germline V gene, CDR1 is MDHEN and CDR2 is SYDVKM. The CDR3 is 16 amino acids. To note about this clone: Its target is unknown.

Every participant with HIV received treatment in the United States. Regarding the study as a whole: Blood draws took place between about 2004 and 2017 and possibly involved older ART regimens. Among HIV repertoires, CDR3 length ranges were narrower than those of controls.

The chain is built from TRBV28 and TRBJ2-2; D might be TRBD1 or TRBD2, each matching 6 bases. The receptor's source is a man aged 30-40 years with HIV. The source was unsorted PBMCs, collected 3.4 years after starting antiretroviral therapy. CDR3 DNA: TGTGCCAGCAGTCTCCCCGGAGGGGGGACGACCGGGGAGCTGTTTTTT. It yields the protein CASSLPGGGTTGELFF.